This T cell receptor beta chain was captured by sequencing in a study of cytomegalovirus exposure and HLA in healthy donors (dated by TCRdb to about 2017). Background for the entire study: An earlier analysis of several hundred of the donors reported roughly 270 Gb of sequence data and 120 million or so unique TCR beta sequences from approximately 180 million T cells. An early release covering 500 to 750 HLA-typed donors comprised roughly 300 gigabases of sequencing data and tens of millions of unique TCR sequences. The genetic ancestry cluster associated with self-reported Caucasian donors included 80% to 90% of the roughly 400 genotyped donors. The study aimed to test whether signatures of past pathogen exposure could be identified by cataloging public T cell receptors. Using immunosequencing, the study profiled T cell repertoires from 666 subjects and related those repertoires to cytomegalovirus serostatus. Besides the first cohort of roughly 640 subjects, a separate validation cohort made up of over a hundred different subjects was used. To predict cytomegalovirus infection status, the study brought together high-throughput TCR immunosequencing, statistical association of individual TCRs with disease status, and machine learning. A later analysis re-examined previously published TCR beta repertoires from more than 550 donors and added high-resolution HLA genotyping to investigate patterns of TCR occurrence. Rather than drawing on any new phenotypic data, the later analysis identified candidate immune exposures from TCR beta sequences and the way those sequences occurred across donors. To decide whether each TCR beta V gene segment behaved as functional or pseudogenic, an earlier analysis of approximately 590 of the donors relied on high-throughput TCR beta sequencing. Alongside the repertoire data, information on donor age, sex, ethnicity and CMV serostatus was compiled. In a later genetic analysis, genome-wide SNP genotypes for about three fifths of the roughly 670 donors were used, and that subset was treated as a discovery cohort. All discovery cohort repertoires had been generated using a single sequencing platform. Both class I and class II loci were covered by HLA typing, at four-digit resolution. Typing coverage differed by locus: A, B, C, DRB1 and DQB1 were typed in about 629-640 donors, DQA1 in roughly 510, DPA1 in over 600, and DPB1 in around 490. Several DR-DQ haplotypes were handled as single units for association and clustering because linkage in the cohort was strong. Among around 400 genotyped donors of the cohort, an average of around 250,000 unique TCR beta nucleotide sequences was sequenced per donor, of which 15% to 20% were non-productive.

The cohort comprised more than 550 healthy bone marrow donors. Cohort members were all nominally healthy when sampled, although unrecorded immune exposures were likely present. The donor tested CMV seropositive, placing the donor among the roughly 300 seropositive members of the cohort. A peripheral blood sample was provided by each donor, and peripheral blood mononuclear cells were used for TCR beta sequencing. Genomic DNA extraction from the blood cell samples was performed with the Qiagen DNeasy Blood Extraction Kit. The investigation overall reported the following: When HLA alleles, especially DR and DQ, strongly co-occurred, attributing TCR associations to individual alleles was difficult. Immune exposure information for the cohort was limited to CMV serostatus. Because HLA typing was missing for some donors at each locus, association tests included only the typed subset. A later analysis found that most CMV-associated TCR beta chains appeared HLA-restricted, with HLA associations seemingly driven largely by CMV exposure. Because counts were too low, about 17 rarely observed V segments, including chromosome 9 orphons, were excluded from the earlier analysis of some 540 of the donors. Because the 87-base-pair reads could not distinguish some IMGT-functional V segments, including TRBV6-2 and TRBV6-3, those segments were excluded. According to a later analysis, parvovirus B19, influenza, CMV and Epstein-Barr virus appeared linked to several top co-occurrence clusters. Sequencing depth was assumed to be roughly uniform across donors in the presence/absence analyses, though that assumption may not hold. While some public TCRs were present in many individuals, most TCR sequences turned up only very rarely across donors. A group of highly shared sequence variants was considered likely to be a technical artifact of the sequencing pipeline. In a later analysis, HLA-associated TCR beta chains showed more clonal expansion and lower generation probabilities than non-associated chains that were equally common. In the study, 164 TCR beta chains were listed as associated with cytomegalovirus. In a later analysis, TCR association rates were found to vary across HLA loci, with the most associated TCRs seen for DRB1 alleles and the fewest for HLA-C alleles. In an earlier analysis of some 640 of the donors, most TCR beta V segments were observed in productive rearrangements about 90% or about 30% of the time, broadly matching IMGT annotations. Only TCR beta chains were sequenced in this cohort, and the absence of alpha or paired-chain data limited detectable features. A later genetic analysis associated a missense DCLRE1C variant with V-gene and J-gene trimming of TCR beta chains, and an independent cohort replicated the association. According to the authors, the approach could potentially be generalized to other disease states and immunological phenotypes. In a later analysis, around 15,000 TCR beta sequences were associated with specific HLA alleles at a false discovery rate of 0.05. A further reported finding was that TCR beta sequences accurately predicted the HLA-A and HLA-B alleles for most subjects in the first cohort. The classifier was reported to diagnose cytomegalovirus status with high specificity and sensitivity in both the original and validation cohorts. A few of the identified cytomegalovirus-associated TCR beta chains were confirmed in vitro to be specific for cytomegalovirus antigens. A later genetic analysis reported fewer N-insertions in productive TCRs among donors in an Asian-associated ancestry cluster than the roughly 720-donor mean. Linkage disequilibrium might explain the correlated functional status among segregating V segments, but an unknown experimental factor could not be excluded.

From a lookup of the germline V gene (reference sequence), CDR1 and CDR2 are SEHNR and FQNEAQ. V loses 3 bases of germline sequence and J loses 0 bases, and the interval between the two ends is 9 bases. The CDR3 goes from the cysteine to the phenylalanine over 15 residues. Of the read, only the CDR3 DNA is kept; its 45 bases are in frame from base 1. Library preparation was by the immunoSEQ multiplex PCR assay. The multiplex PCR relied on a mix of 60 forward primers for TCR Vbeta segments and 13 reverse primers for TCR Jbeta segments. Amplification of the CDR3 region of rearranged TCR beta genes was performed with a multiplex PCR assay on genomic DNA. The Illumina HiSeq System was used to sequence the amplified TCR beta libraries as 87-base-pair reads. The authors' analysis ran thus. Across the 670 or so repertoires, a later analysis counted 60 million to 90 million unique TCR beta chains, 9.5 million to 12 million of which were shared by at least two donors. A nearest-neighbor algorithm error-corrected the raw reads and collapsed the reads into unique sequences, merging closely related sequences to remove PCR and sequencing errors. V, D and J gene segments were assigned by aligning CDR3 sequences to IMGT reference sequences. For a sequence to be retained, a match of at least six nucleotides to both a V gene segment and a J gene segment was required. Rearrangements were classified as productive when the CDR3 lacked stop codons and remained in frame with V and J, and all other rearrangements were classified as non-productive. Following IMGT convention, CDR3 was defined as the stretch from the second conserved V-encoded cysteine up to the conserved J-encoded phenylalanine. The earlier analysis of about 560 of the donors excluded any sequence lacking an unambiguous match to a single V gene segment. In an earlier analysis of approximately 500 of the donors, a V segment was called functional when productive rearrangements were above 56.7%, and segregating when the standard deviation between donors exceeded 5%. To diagnose cytomegalovirus status from the catalog of TCR beta chain sequences, a statistical classification framework was built. A later analysis assigned V and J genes by comparing TCR nucleotide sequences with IMGT/GENE-DB human TR gene sequences. In a later analysis, CDR3 sequences and most-parsimonious VDJ recombination scenarios were assigned using the TCRdist pipeline. In a later analysis, each TCR beta chain was defined by its CDR3 amino acid sequence together with its V-gene family, and reads without a unique V-gene family were excluded. In a later analysis, fewer than 650 highly shared, low-generation-probability nucleotide sequences were removed to address suspected cross-contamination and a sequencing artifact. A later analysis calculated a clonal expansion index for each public chain from normalized within-repertoire ranks of inferred template counts. A later analysis computed generation probabilities with a VDJ recombination model fitted to out-of-frame rearrangements, and checked the results against IGoR. In a later analysis, hypergeometric tests were used to score TCR-TCR, TCR-HLA and TCR-CMV co-occurrence, with a repertoire-size bias correction applied to TCR pairs. A later analysis estimated false discovery rates by permuting HLA or CMV assignments 20 times. In a later analysis, co-occurring TCRs were grouped using DBSCAN, and TCRdist sequence similarity was added for clustering within HLA-allele-positive subsets. Co-occurrence clustering excluded repertoires with fewer than 30,000 or more than 120,000 public chains, plus five with anomalous nucleotide sharing. The table was pulled from immuneACCESS by TCRdb, which kept in-frame rearrangements only. Such tables lose some clones; where checked, under half of the loss comes from unresolved V genes, and the rest has no known cause. The D gene and trimming were derived from the DNA, and the V and J assignments and clone size from that table. In this sample's table one finds approximately 20,000 clones. The top ten hold 22% of the sample.

Comments on this clone: The specificity of this receptor is unknown.

Source material: PBMCs. This clonotype was sampled from a man in his fifties or sixties in good health and CMV-seropositive. The V gene is TRBV7-9 and the J gene is TRBJ2-1; a confident D gene designation cannot be given. The CDR3 protein sequence reads: CASSLAVPSYNEQFF. The DNA is as follows: TGTGCCAGCAGCTTGGCGGTCCCCTCCTACAATGAGCAGTTCTTC.